What follows are 18 T cell receptor beta chains derived from one specimen sequenced in a study of long-term antiretroviral therapy in people with HIV. Sequencing used immunoSEQ v3.0 at survey level. The protocol was immunoSEQ multiplex PCR, while the TCRdb copy is restricted to in-frame clones and leaves out a portion. The data contain 10,000 to 13,000 clones, 80% to 85% of them singletons. The material was unsorted PBMCs, obtained 1.2 years after starting antiretroviral therapy. The receptors derive from a man aged 40-50 years with HIV.

This clone was recorded only once. The chain employs TRBV27 and TRBJ2-2; 12 positions agree with TRBD1. The germline CDR1 and CDR2 sequences are MNHEY and SMNVEV (reference sequence). The CDR3 contains 15 residues. With V trimmed by 8 bases and J by 7 bases, 8 bases remained unmatched. The CDR3 sequence: CASGPGQGAVGELFF. As DNA, the CDR3 is TGTGCCAGCGGGCCGGGACAGGGGGCGGTCGGGGAGCTGTTTTTT.

The chain joins TRBV29-1 to TRBJ2-3; D assignment may be TRBD1 or TRBD2 (5 bases each). Germline assignment: CDR1 SQVTM and CDR2 ANQGSEA. The CDR3 is 15 residues long. Trimming cost V 7 bases and J 0 bases, with 17 bases left between them. CDR3 sequence reads: CSADPGRPSTDTQYF. The CDR3 DNA is TGCAGCGCCGACCCGGGACGGCCTAGCACAGATACGCAGTATTTT.

The gene calls are TRBV6-6 and TRBJ2-7, with D possibly being TRBD2 (5 bases). V gave up 0 bases and J gave up 3 bases, with 9 bases separating them. The CDR3 has 14 amino acids. The germline V gene has CDR1 MNHNY and CDR2 SVGAGI (reference sequence). The CDR3: CASSYSRESYEQYF. CDR3 in DNA: TGTGCCAGCAGTTACTCGAGGGAAAGCTACGAGCAGTACTTC.

The chain recombines TRBV4-1 with TRBJ1-5; D is unclear. The V gene's germline CDR1 is MGHRA and CDR2 YSYEKL. The CDR3 contains 14 residues. Trimming shortened V by 0 bases and J by 9 bases, and 12 bases separated the two germline ends. CDR3 in amino acids: CASSQEARSPPQHF. As DNA, the CDR3 is TGCGCCAGCAGCCAAGAGGCGAGATCTCCGCCCCAGCATTTT.

This chain links TRBV6-1 with TRBJ1-6; the match to TRBD1 covers 7 bases. The CDR3 covers 14 residues. Germline V CDR1 and CDR2: MNHNS, SASEGT. J gave up 10 bases and V 2 bases, and 5 bases lay outside the gene matches. CDR3 residues: CASSEYRGGSPLHF. Written as DNA, the CDR3 is TGTGCCAGCAGTGAATACAGGGGCGGATCACCCCTCCACTTT.

The CDR3 reads CASSLSRSGDRAVEQFF. The DNA for the CDR3 is TGTGCCAGCAGCCTGTCCCGAAGTGGGGACAGGGCAGTTGAGCAGTTCTTC. The J gene is TRBJ2-1, the V gene TRBV7-8, with TRBD1 matching over 9 bases. Looked up from germline, CDR1 is SGHVS and CDR2 is FQNEAQ. This CDR3 spans 17 amino acids. J lost 9 bases, V lost 5 bases, and 17 bases had no gene match.

Here the CDR3 reads CASSPGGDTNTGELFF. The CDR3 DNA follows: TGTGCCAGCAGCCCAGGCGGGGACACGAACACCGGGGAGCTGTTTTTT. The V gene is TRBV7-9, the J gene TRBJ2-2, with D perhaps TRBD1 or TRBD2 (6 bases each). Germline V gene sequence: CDR1 SEHNR, CDR2 FQNEAQ (reference sequence). This CDR3 has 16 amino acids. V was shortened by 5 bases and J by 0 bases, with 13 bases between the two germline ends.

The V gene is TRBV28, the J gene TRBJ2-3, with 9 nucleotides matching TRBD2. The CDR3 length is 14 residues. Germline V CDR1 and CDR2: MDHEN, SYDVKM. V was pared by 10 bases and J by 0 bases, with 5 bases of the junction left unmatched. Here the CDR3 reads CATQAGGSTDTQYF. In DNA, the CDR3 is TGTGCCACACAAGCGGGGGGTAGCACAGATACGCAGTATTTT.

This sequence joins TRBV5-4 and TRBJ2-1; 10 bases align to TRBD2. Looked up from germline, CDR1 is SGHNT and CDR2 is YYREEE (reference sequence). The V segment lost 4 bases and the J segment 1 base; nucleotides outside the gene matches: 2. This CDR3 region has 15 residues. CDR3 nucleotides: TGTGCCAGCAGCCAGCGGGGGGGGTCCTACAATGAGCAGTTCTTC. This gives the protein CASSQRGGSYNEQFF. The full variable domain, with the rest looked up from reference TRBV5-4 and TRBJ2-1, is ETGVTQSPTHLIKTRGQQVTLRCSSQSGHNTVSWYQQALGQGPQFIFQYYREEENGRGNFPPRFSGLQFPNYSSELNVNALELDDSALYLCASSQRGGSYNEQFFGPGTRLTVL.

The chain uses TRBV6-5 and TRBJ2-1; D call uncertain. Germline-derived CDR1 and CDR2 are MNHEY and SVGAGI. V was trimmed by 2 bases and J by 0 bases, leaving 8 bases between them. The CDR3 is 15 amino acids. CDR3: CASSYTRSSYNEQFF. CDR3 bases: TGTGCCAGCAGTTACACGCGGAGCTCCTACAATGAGCAGTTCTTC.

V usage is TRBV9 and J usage is TRBJ2-1, with 9 bases fitting TRBD2. Germline V gene data show CDR1 as SGDLS and CDR2 as YYNGEE. This CDR3 is built from 16 residues. V was clipped by 2 bases and J by 4 bases; unmatched bases: 7. The CDR3 DNA reads TGTGCCAGCAGCGTTGCGCCTAGCGGGGATTACAATGAGCAGTTCTTC. Protein product: CASSVAPSGDYNEQFF.

The chain is built from TRBV19 and TRBJ2-3, with D possibly matching TRBD1 (5 bases). V gave up 3 bases and J gave up 2 bases, with 21 bases separating them. This CDR3 region has 18 residues. In germline, CDR1 is LNHDA, CDR2 SQIVND (reference sequence). CDR3 in DNA: TGTGCCAGTAGTATTACTTCTGGGGCCCAAAGGCCCACAGATACGCAGTATTTT. Protein sequence: CASSITSGAQRPTDTQYF.

CDR3 in amino acids: CASSLTGDNSPLHF. Written as DNA, the CDR3 is TGTGCCAGCAGTTTAACAGGGGATAATTCACCCCTCCACTTT. The gene calls are TRBV28 and TRBJ1-6; 7 nucleotides agree with TRBD1. Germline V gives CDR1 MDHEN, CDR2 SYDVKM. Trimming took 2 bases from V and 5 from J; bases not matched to a gene: 0. The CDR3 contains 14 residues.

The V and J genes are TRBV20-1 and TRBJ1-2, with D possibly being TRBD1 (5 bases). CDR3 length equals 11 residues. Germline V CDR1 and CDR2: DFQATT, SNEGSKA (reference sequence). The V and J ends lost 6 bases and 8 bases respectively, with 13 bases between them. The chain's CDR3 is CSASPGLGYTF. For the CDR3, the DNA is TGCAGTGCCTCGCCGGGGCTGGGCTACACCTTC.

The chain combines TRBV29-1 with TRBJ2-7; TRBD1 matches 7 bases. The CDR3 is 14 amino acids. Germline CDR1 reads SQVTM; CDR2 reads ANQGSEA. Trimming took 0 bases from V and 0 from J; bases not matched to a gene: 2. The CDR3 here is CSVEDGQASYEQYF. DNA for the CDR3: TGCAGCGTTGAAGACGGACAGGCCTCCTACGAGCAGTACTTC.

V is TRBV6-5 and J is TRBJ1-2; 7 nucleotides match TRBD1. This CDR3 comprises 14 residues. Unmatched junction bases numbered 8, after V lost 10 bases and J lost 0 bases. Germline CDR1 reads MNHEY; CDR2 reads SVGAGI. This CDR3 is CATSEGATNYGYTF. DNA of the CDR3: TGTGCCACCTCAGAGGGGGCAACTAACTATGGCTACACCTTC.

The genes are TRBV15 and TRBJ2-3, with D tentatively TRBD2 (5 bases). The germline gives CDR1 LNHNV, CDR2 YYDKDF (reference sequence). The CDR3 runs 15 residues. Trimming shortened V by 0 bases and J by 4 bases, and 11 bases separated the two germline ends. The CDR3 nucleotides read TGTGCCACCAGCAGAGATGTTAACGGGGCAGATACGCAGTATTTT. It yields the protein CATSRDVNGADTQYF. The full variable domain, in which reference TRBV15 and TRBJ2-3 provide the parts outside the CDR3, is DAMVIQNPRYQVTQFGKPVTLSCSQTLNHNVMYWYQQKSSQAPKLLFHYYDKDFNNEADTPDNFQSRRPNTSFCFLDIRSPGLGDTAMYLCATSRDVNGADTQYFGPGTRLTVL.

This clone showed up just a few times. This sequence joins TRBV6-5 and TRBJ1-2; a weak D match, TRBD1 (5 bases). The CDR3 length is 13 residues. Trimming stripped 0 bases from V and 13 bases from J, with 15 bases between. Germline loops: CDR1 MNHEY, CDR2 SVGAGI. The CDR3 bases are TGTGCCAGCAGTTACTCGATGGGGGGAAAGGGCACCTTC. Protein: CASSYSMGGKGTF.